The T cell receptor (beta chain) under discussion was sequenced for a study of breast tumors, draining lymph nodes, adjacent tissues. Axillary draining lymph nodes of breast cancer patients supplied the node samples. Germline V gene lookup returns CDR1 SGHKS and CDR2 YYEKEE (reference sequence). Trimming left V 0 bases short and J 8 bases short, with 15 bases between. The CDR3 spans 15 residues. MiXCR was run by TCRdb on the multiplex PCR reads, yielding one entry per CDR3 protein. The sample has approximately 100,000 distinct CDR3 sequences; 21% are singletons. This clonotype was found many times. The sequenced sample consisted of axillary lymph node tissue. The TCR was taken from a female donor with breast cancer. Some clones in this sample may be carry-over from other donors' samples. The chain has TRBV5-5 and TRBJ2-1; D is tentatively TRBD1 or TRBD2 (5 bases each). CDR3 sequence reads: CASSLVGPLYDEQFF. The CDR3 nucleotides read TGTGCCAGCAGCTTGGTGGGACCCCTCTATGATGAGCAGTTCTTC.